The clone carrying this T cell receptor (beta chain) was seen only once. The sample originates from a study of blood T cell repertoires in COVID-19. Study-wide background: The study drew acute and convalescent COVID-19 samples from the United States, Italy and Spain. Sources were T cells, B-cell-depleted T cells, or PBMCs; the material itself was cDNA or gDNA.

Data came from immunoSEQ multiplex PCR; TCRdb stores just in-frame clones and leaves some out. The repertoire holds roughly 74,000 clones, 80% to 90% seen once, with roughly 1.9% in the top ten. CDR3 length: 15 amino acids. Sequenced sample: peripheral blood. The sequence came from a woman over 75 with active or convalescent COVID-19. The chain is built from TRBV21-1 and TRBJ2-2; the tabulated D call, TRBD2, remains unverified against the DNA. TRBV21-1 is assigned pseudogene status. CDR3 residues: CASSRTSGNTGELFF. CDR3 sequence (DNA): TGTGCCAGCAGCAGGACTAGCGGGAACACCGGGGAGCTGTTTTTT.